This entry features one T cell receptor (beta chain) sequence. What it binds is not known. A J-beta primer mix and a sample-barcoded 5' primer were used in a second PCR of about 7 to 12 cycles. A single record per CDR3 protein comes from TCRdb applying MiXCR to the 5' RACE reads. Among 650,000 to 800,000 distinct CDR3 sequences listed, roughly 44% were seen once. The data were taken from a study of blood T cells in healthy people across ages. The CDR3 sequence is 14 residues long. V lost 5 bases to trimming and J lost 2 bases, with 13 bases between them. The germline CDR1 and CDR2 sequences are MNHEY and SVGEGT. General observations from the study: Unsorted PBMCs prevented conclusive naive versus antigen-experienced comparison.

The rearrangement joins TRBV6-2 or TRBV6-3 to TRBJ2-7; D remains ambiguous. Sequenced material: blood. The source is a man aged 55 to 70 in good health. CDR3 sequence (DNA): TGTGCCAGCAGTAGCAGTTGGCAGCCCTACGAGCAGTACTTC. Translated, it gives CASSSSWQPYEQYF.